A selection of T cell receptor beta chains follows, all from one sample in a study of cytomegalovirus exposure and HLA in healthy donors. Libraries were prepared by immunoSEQ multiplex PCR; TCRdb keeps only in-frame clonotypes and omits some of them. The sample holds 160,000 or so clones, about 86% seen once. The source material was PBMCs. The receptors here all came from a woman between 25 and 40 years old in good health and CMV-seronegative. Both conserved end residues are part of each CDR3. The D gene is left open where the match is weak. Clone size is shown for a subset of rows, as once, few, many or a class of expanded clone.

CDR3nt	CDR3aa	v_gene	j_gene	abundance	d_gene
TGTGCCAGCAGCCTCAGTAACAATCAGCCCCAGCATTTT	CASSLSNNQPQHF	TRBV7-2	TRBJ1-5	NA	NA
TGTGCCAGCAGTGGGATGGGACAGGGGAATTCACCCCTCCACTTT	CASSGMGQGNSPLHF	TRBV27	TRBJ1-6	NA	TRBD1
TGTGCCAGCAGCTTGGCTCCTCTCTACGAGCAGTACTTC	CASSLAPLYEQYF	TRBV5-4	TRBJ2-7	once	NA
TGTGCTAGTGGTTTGGTAACGGTATCTGGCACTGAAGCTTTCTTT	CASGLVTVSGTEAFF	TRBV12-5	TRBJ1-1	once	NA
TGTGCCACCAGCTCGATTAGAGGGCCGTTTTCCTACGAGCAGTACTTC	CATSSIRGPFSYEQYF	TRBV15	TRBJ2-7	NA	NA
TGCGCCAGCAGCTTGGACAATGCCCAGTTGGATACGCAGTATTTT	CASSLDNAQLDTQYF	TRBV5-1	TRBJ2-3	NA	NA
TGTGCCAGCAGTTTACCCCCAACTCTCCCCGCACCCAACACTGAAGCTTTCTTT	CASSLPPTLPAPNTEAFF	TRBV27	TRBJ1-1	NA	NA
TGTGCCAGCAGTGAACAAGCGGGGGAAGATACGCAGTATTTT	CASSEQAGEDTQYF	TRBV2	TRBJ2-3	NA	TRBD2
TGTGCCTGGAGTCCCGACAGGACTAACTATGGCTACACCTTC	CAWSPDRTNYGYTF	TRBV30	TRBJ1-2	NA	NA
TGTGCCAGCAGCTTCCCCGATGAAAAACTGTTTTTT	CASSFPDEKLFF	TRBV7-9	TRBJ1-4	once	NA
TGCGCCAGCAGCTTTGCCCAAACACAGGGGAACACTGAAGCTTTCTTT	CASSFAQTQGNTEAFF	TRBV5-1	TRBJ1-1	NA	NA
TGTGCCAGCAGTGCCTCGCCGGGGGGGGAAGGGGGCAATGAGCAGTTCTTC	CASSASPGGEGGNEQFF	TRBV25-1	TRBJ2-1	NA	TRBD2
TGTGCCAGCAGCCCCGGCACAGGGGCAAACAATCAGCCCCAGCATTTT	CASSPGTGANNQPQHF	TRBV5-6	TRBJ1-5	NA	TRBD1
TGTGCCAGCAGCGTAGGTTTTAGCGAAGAGACCCAGTACTTC	CASSVGFSEETQYF	TRBV9	TRBJ2-5	once	NA
TGTGCCATCGGCCCCTGGCAGGGGGCATACTATGGCTACACCTTC	CAIGPWQGAYYGYTF	TRBV9	TRBJ1-2	NA	TRBD1
TGTGCCAGCAGTCCGATGGCGTCGGGGAACACTGAAGCTTTCTTT	CASSPMASGNTEAFF	TRBV6-5	TRBJ1-1	once	NA
TGCAGCGTTAAGCGGGGCGGCAAAAACATTCAGTACTTC	CSVKRGGKNIQYF	TRBV29-1	TRBJ2-4	NA	TRBD2
TGTGCCAGCAGTTACAACCGGCAGGGATCCTACGAGCAGTACTTC	CASSYNRQGSYEQYF	TRBV6-6	TRBJ2-7	NA	NA
TGTGCCAGCAGTGAGAACAGGGATATCACAGATACGCAGTATTTT	CASSENRDITDTQYF	TRBV6-1	TRBJ2-3	NA	NA
TGTGCCAGCAGTGACAACGGGGGGCTAGCCAAAAACATTCAGTACTTC	CASSDNGGLAKNIQYF	TRBV2	TRBJ2-4	NA	NA
TGTGCCTGGAGTGTACGGACTAGCGGGGGGGAGCAGTACTTC	CAWSVRTSGGEQYF	TRBV30	TRBJ2-7	NA	TRBD2
TGCGCCAGCAGCCAAGTCTACCGGACAGGAGTCTGGTCGCAAACAGACACAGATACGCAGTATTTT	CASSQVYRTGVWSQTDTDTQYF	TRBV4-1	TRBJ2-3	NA	TRBD1
TGCGCCAGCAGCTTGATCCCTAGCGGGGGTTTTGAGACCCAGTACTTC	CASSLIPSGGFETQYF	TRBV5-1	TRBJ2-5	once	TRBD2
TGTGCCAGTAGTATCGGACTGGGCGCTCCGGATGAGCAGTTCTTC	CASSIGLGAPDEQFF	TRBV19	TRBJ2-1	NA	NA
TGTGCCAGTAGTAGGGGGGACTACAATGAGCAGTTCTTC	CASSRGDYNEQFF	TRBV19	TRBJ2-1	NA	NA
TGTGCCAGCAGCATACGACAAGGGACAAGCTCTGGAAACACCATATATTTT	CASSIRQGTSSGNTIYF	TRBV9	TRBJ1-3	NA	NA
TGTGCCACCAGCAGAGATTGGGACAGGGGGACCCTCTACAATGAGCAGTTCTTC	CATSRDWDRGTLYNEQFF	TRBV15	TRBJ2-1	NA	TRBD1
TGCAGCGTTGACACAGGACCACAAGAGACCCAGTACTTC	CSVDTGPQETQYF	TRBV29-1	TRBJ2-5	NA	NA
TGTGCCAGCAGCGTTGGACACTCGAACACTGAAGCTTTCTTT	CASSVGHSNTEAFF	TRBV9	TRBJ1-1	NA	NA
TGCGCCAGCAGCTCCCTGGGACTGAATAATGAAAAACTGTTTTTT	CASSSLGLNNEKLFF	TRBV5-1	TRBJ1-4	NA	NA
TGCAGTGCTGGGAGGTACGAGCAGTACTTC	CSAGRYEQYF	TRBV20-1	TRBJ2-7	NA	NA
TGTGCCAGCAGTTACGCCCGCGGGGGGTTCGGTGAGCAGTTCTTC	CASSYARGGFGEQFF	TRBV6-5	TRBJ2-1	NA	TRBD2
TGTGCCAGCAGGCAGGGGGAGAACGGCTACACCTTC	CASRQGENGYTF	TRBV6-5	TRBJ1-2	few	TRBD1
TGCAGCGTTGGGCCAGGATCGAACACTGAAGCTTTCTTT	CSVGPGSNTEAFF	TRBV29-1	TRBJ1-1	NA	NA
TGCGCCAGCAGTGTAAAGGAGCGTTCCGAGCAGTACTTC	CASSVKERSEQYF	TRBV10-1	TRBJ2-7	NA	NA
TGTGCCAGCACAGACAGGGATAGCAATCAGCCCCAGCATTTT	CASTDRDSNQPQHF	TRBV6-8	TRBJ1-5	NA	TRBD1
TGTGCCAGCAGCTTAGGCGGGTTGGGTACCCCCCCCACTGAAGCTTTCTTT	CASSLGGLGTPPTEAFF	TRBV7-9	TRBJ1-1	NA	NA
TGTGCCAGCAGCCCCGGCCAGGGTTACAATCAGCCCCAGCATTTT	CASSPGQGYNQPQHF	TRBV9	TRBJ1-5	NA	NA
TGTGCCAGCAGTAGGAGGACCATTAATTCACCCCTCCACTTT	CASSRRTINSPLHF	TRBV6-5	TRBJ1-6	NA	NA
TGTGCCAGCAGTTACTCGACGGGGGGTGAGCAGTTCTTC	CASSYSTGGEQFF	TRBV6-5	TRBJ2-1	NA	TRBD2
TGTGCCAGCGGGTCCTCAGGGCTCGCCGGGGAGCTGTTTTTT	CASGSSGLAGELFF	TRBV6-5	TRBJ2-2	once	NA
TGTGCCAGTAGTATATGGCGGGACGGTCAGCCCCAGCATTTT	CASSIWRDGQPQHF	TRBV19	TRBJ1-5	NA	NA
TGCGCCAGCATGAGGACTAGCGGGGGGGTGGAGCAGTTCTTC	CASMRTSGGVEQFF	TRBV5-1	TRBJ2-1	NA	TRBD2
TGTGCCAGCAGCTCGCGAGGGACAGTAGATGGCTACACCTTC	CASSSRGTVDGYTF	TRBV7-9	TRBJ1-2	NA	TRBD1
TGCGCCAGCGACCCCGGGGGGTTGGAGACCCAGTACTTC	CASDPGGLETQYF	TRBV23-1	TRBJ2-5	NA	TRBD2
TGTGCTAGTGGTGATGGGACTAGCGGGGGGGCTGGAGAGACCCAGTACTTC	CASGDGTSGGAGETQYF	TRBV12-5	TRBJ2-5	once	TRBD2
TGTGCCAGCAGTGAATCTCAGCGGGGGCGTTCATACAATGAGCAGTTCTTC	CASSESQRGRSYNEQFF	TRBV25-1	TRBJ2-1	few	TRBD2
TGTGCCAGTAGTATTTCGGGGAGCACTGAAGCTTTCTTT	CASSISGSTEAFF	TRBV19	TRBJ1-1	few	NA
TGCAGCGTTTTAATGGGGACAGAAGCTTTCTTT	CSVLMGTEAFF	TRBV29-1	TRBJ1-1	NA	NA
TGCGCCAGCAGCCCCCAGGGGGGCGGGTTAGAGACCCAGTACTTC	CASSPQGGGLETQYF	TRBV4-1	TRBJ2-5	NA	NA
TGTGCCAGCAGCCGCCCGGGGAGGGCTGAAGCTTTCTTT	CASSRPGRAEAFF	TRBV11-2	TRBJ1-1	NA	NA
TGCAGCGTTGAGGGATTAAAAACGGGGGGCCCCTTCTACAATGAGCAGTTCTTC	CSVEGLKTGGPFYNEQFF	TRBV29-1	TRBJ2-1	once	NA
TGTGCCAGCAGCTCCCAACACGGGGGGCGCGGAGCTAATGAAAAACTGTTTTTT	CASSSQHGGRGANEKLFF	TRBV7-9	TRBJ1-4	NA	NA
TGTGCCAGCAGCGTAGGTGGGGTGGGGCCAGAGACCCAGTACTTC	CASSVGGVGPETQYF	TRBV9	TRBJ2-5	NA	NA
TGTGCCAGCAGCGTAGTTGTTAGCGGGGGGGCGGAGACCCAGTACTTC	CASSVVVSGGAETQYF	TRBV9	TRBJ2-5	NA	TRBD2
TGTGCCAGCAGCCAAGATCGTCTAATTCGTTACAATGAGCAGTTCTTC	CASSQDRLIRYNEQFF	TRBV14	TRBJ2-1	NA	NA
TGTGCCAGCAGTGTACTACAGGGTCGCGAGCAGTACTTC	CASSVLQGREQYF	TRBV27	TRBJ2-7	NA	NA
TGTGCCAGCAGCCGGACCCCACAGGGTGTGGGCACTGAAGCTTTCTTT	CASSRTPQGVGTEAFF	TRBV7-9	TRBJ1-1	NA	NA
TGCGCCAGCAGCGCTCTTCCTCTTGACAGGCCCTACGAGCAGTACTTC	CASSALPLDRPYEQYF	TRBV5-1	TRBJ2-7	NA	NA
TGTGCCAGCTCGTCATTCCGGGACAGTCTTTATGGCTACACCTTC	CASSSFRDSLYGYTF	TRBV18	TRBJ1-2	NA	TRBD1